Listed below are T cell receptor beta chains from one sample, sequenced in a study of blood T cell repertoires in COVID-19. TCRdb's copy holds only in-frame clones and misses some; the assay was immunoSEQ multiplex PCR. The table has about 210,000 clones, approximately 80% seen once. Sequencing was done on a sample of peripheral blood. All receptors derive from a man aged 35-49 years who had recovered from COVID-19. The CDR3 runs from the conserved cysteine through the conserved F or W. The D gene is left open where the match is weak. Clone size, where shown, is once, few, many, or a class for clones that have expanded.

J,size,V,D,DNA,CDR3
TRBJ2-5,NA,TRBV2,TRBD1,TGTGCCAGCACCTGGGACAGGGGAGAGACCCAGTACTTC,CASTWDRGETQYF
TRBJ2-7,few,TRBV30,NA,TGTGCCTGGAGTGTGGCAGCGGCCCACGAGCAGTACTTC,CAWSVAAAHEQYF
TRBJ2-2,NA,TRBV4-3,NA,TGCGCCAGCAGCCTCGACTCTATTGGGAGGTTCGCTTTAAACACCGGGGAGCTGTTTTTT,CASSLDSIGRFALNTGELFF
TRBJ1-1,few,TRBV14,NA,TGTGCCAGCAGCCAAGTACGGGGGAGCACTGAAGCTTTCTTT,CASSQVRGSTEAFF
TRBJ1-1,few,TRBV5-4,NA,TGTGCCAGCAGCTTGGTTGGCGGGGCAGAGAAGATGAACACTGAAGCTTTCTTT,CASSLVGGAEKMNTEAFF
TRBJ1-2,NA,TRBV19,NA,TGTGCCAGTAGCCCCAGAAACTATGGCTACACCTTC,CASSPRNYGYTF
TRBJ1-2,NA,TRBV7-9,NA,TGTGCCAGCAGCTTAGGTATACAGAACTATGGCTACACCTTC,CASSLGIQNYGYTF
TRBJ2-3,NA,TRBV30,NA,TGTGCCTGGAGTGTACCGGGGAAGATTTCAGATACGCAGTATTTT,CAWSVPGKISDTQYF
TRBJ2-1,NA,TRBV11-3,TRBD2,TGTGCCAGCAGCTTGAGGCAAGCGGGATTCAATGAGCAGTTCTTC,CASSLRQAGFNEQFF
TRBJ2-5,once,TRBV2,TRBD1,TGTGCCACCACCGGGACAGGCCCACAAGAGACCCAGTACTTC,CATTGTGPQETQYF
TRBJ2-5,NA,TRBV4-1,TRBD2,TGCGCCAGCAGCCAAGATTCATCCGCTAGCGGGGAGACCCAGTACTTC,CASSQDSSASGETQYF
TRBJ2-1,NA,TRBV9,NA,TGTGCCAGCAGACCCTTCGGGAACAATGAGCAGTTCTTC,CASRPFGNNEQFF
TRBJ2-1,NA,TRBV9,TRBD2,TGTGCCAGCAGCGTGCGACTAGCGGGGGGCCTGAATGAGCAGTTCTTC,CASSVRLAGGLNEQFF
TRBJ2-7,NA,TRBV2,NA,TGTGCCAGCAGACTCGGGTTTATTTCCTACGAGCAGTACTTC,CASRLGFISYEQYF
TRBJ1-3,NA,TRBV30,NA,TGTGCCTGGAGTCCCGGTGAACAGGGACGAAACACCATATATTTT,CAWSPGEQGRNTIYF
TRBJ2-1,NA,TRBV7-2,TRBD2,TGTGCCAGCAGCTTACCCCTAGCGGGAGGGCCTCAAGGGCAGTTCTTC,CASSLPLAGGPQGQFF
TRBJ2-7,NA,TRBV5-1,TRBD2,TGCGCCAGCAGCCTCGGGACTAGCGGGGGCACATACGAGCAGTACTTC,CASSLGTSGGTYEQYF
TRBJ2-2,NA,TRBV9,NA,TGTGCCAGCAGCCCTAGAGTGAGTCTTGACACCGGGGAGCTGTTTTTT,CASSPRVSLDTGELFF
TRBJ2-3,NA,TRBV27,TRBD2,TGTGCCAGCAGTTGGACTAGCGTAACAGATACGCAGTATTTT,CASSWTSVTDTQYF
TRBJ1-3,few,TRBV5-6,NA,TGTGCCAGCACCGTAACTGGCTCTGGAAACACCATATATTTT,CASTVTGSGNTIYF
TRBJ1-6,once,TRBV2,NA,TGTGCCAGCACCTTATACACAGGGTTTATCAATAATTCACCCCTCCACTTT,CASTLYTGFINNSPLHF
TRBJ2-7,NA,TRBV10-2,TRBD1,TGCGCCAGCAGTGAGGAAGGGACAGGGTTCGACGAGCAGTACTTC,CASSEEGTGFDEQYF
TRBJ2-1,NA,TRBV11-3,NA,TGTGCCAGCAGCCCGGAGGGCCGCGGTGAGCAGTTCTTC,CASSPEGRGEQFF
TRBJ2-1,once,TRBV7-2,TRBD2,TGTGCCAGCAGCTTGGGACTAGCGGTCTACAATGAGCAGTTCTTC,CASSLGLAVYNEQFF
TRBJ2-5,NA,TRBV5-4,NA,TGTGCCAGCAGCCGACGACAGCAAGAGACCCAGTACTTC,CASSRRQQETQYF
TRBJ2-7,NA,TRBV2,NA,TGTGCCAGCAGTAACAGGGTTCTAGCGGACTCCTACGAGCAGTACTTC,CASSNRVLADSYEQYF
TRBJ1-3,NA,TRBV4-3,NA,TGCGCCAGCAGCCAAGATTTTGGAACAGGGTCAAGAAACACCATATATTTT,CASSQDFGTGSRNTIYF
TRBJ1-5,NA,TRBV20-1,NA,TGCAGTGCTAGTCAGGCTCTCCGCAATCAGCCCCAGCATTTT,CSASQALRNQPQHF
TRBJ1-2,NA,TRBV7-2,NA,TGTGCCAGCAGCTTAGGGAGGCTCCTAGAGGGCTACACCTTC,CASSLGRLLEGYTF
TRBJ2-7,NA,TRBV14,NA,TGTGCCAGCAGCCTCCTCGACTTATACGAGCAGTACTTC,CASSLLDLYEQYF
TRBJ2-1,NA,TRBV19,TRBD1,TGTGCCACCGACCTTATCCGGGACAGAGCTTTCTACAATGAGCAGTTCTTC,CATDLIRDRAFYNEQFF
TRBJ1-6,NA,TRBV19,NA,TGTGCCAGTAGATCGACAGATATCTCCTATAATTCACCCCTCCACTTT,CASRSTDISYNSPLHF
TRBJ2-3,NA,TRBV11-3,TRBD1,TGTGCCAGCAGCCGAGACAGGGACACAGATACGCAGTATTTT,CASSRDRDTDTQYF